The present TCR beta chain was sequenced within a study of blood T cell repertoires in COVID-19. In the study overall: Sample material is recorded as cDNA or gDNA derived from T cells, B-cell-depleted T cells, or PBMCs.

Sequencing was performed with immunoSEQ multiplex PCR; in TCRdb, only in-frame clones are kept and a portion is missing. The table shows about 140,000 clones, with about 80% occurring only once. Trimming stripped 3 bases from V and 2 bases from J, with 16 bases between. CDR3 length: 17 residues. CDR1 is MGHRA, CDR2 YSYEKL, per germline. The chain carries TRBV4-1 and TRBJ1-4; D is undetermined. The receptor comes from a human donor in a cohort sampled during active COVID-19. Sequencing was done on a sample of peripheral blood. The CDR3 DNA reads TGCGCCAGCAGCCATACCGGGAGAGGGCCTACTAATGAAAAACTGTTTTTT. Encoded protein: CASSHTGRGPTNEKLFF.